The T cell receptor (beta chain) described here comes from a study of cytomegalovirus exposure and HLA in healthy donors. Whole-study results and caveats: When a later analysis compared HLA-associated TCR beta chains with equally common others, the HLA-associated chains turned out to be more clonally expanded and to have lower generation probabilities. As a later analysis showed, a missense DCLRE1C variant was linked to trimming of TCR beta V- and J-genes. Productive status was seen about 87% or about 30% of the time for most TCR beta V segments in an earlier analysis.

The PCR made use of 60 Vbeta and 13 Jbeta primers. Only in-frame clones appear in the TCRdb table, and some are missing; sequencing was by immunoSEQ multiplex PCR. This sample has approximately 140,000 clones, with approximately 70% found just once. The CDR3 sequence is 16 residues long. The V and J ends lost 1 base and 2 bases, in that order; junction bases with no gene match: 6. CDR1 is SGHTA and CDR2 is FQGNSA in the germline V gene. In the case of this clone: What it recognizes is unknown.

Sequences were obtained from PBMCs. V is TRBV7-2 and J is TRBJ2-7, with 9 bases matching TRBD2. The sequence came from a woman in her sixties in good health and CMV-seropositive. CDR3 sequence (DNA): TGTGCCAGCAGCTTAGTGGCTAGCGGGGCCCCCTACGAGCAGTACTTC. Its protein is CASSLVASGAPYEQYF.